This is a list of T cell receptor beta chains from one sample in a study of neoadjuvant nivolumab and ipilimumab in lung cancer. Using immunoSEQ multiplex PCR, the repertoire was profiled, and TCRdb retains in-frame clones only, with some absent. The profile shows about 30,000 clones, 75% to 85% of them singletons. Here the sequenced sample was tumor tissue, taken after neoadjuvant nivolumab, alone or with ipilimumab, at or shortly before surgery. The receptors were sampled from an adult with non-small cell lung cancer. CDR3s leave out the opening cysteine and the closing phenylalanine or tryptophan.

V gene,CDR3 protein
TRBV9,ASSVGTSGNLFTDTQY
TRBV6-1,ASSQSPDRGSEAF
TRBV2,ASSMDSYSNQPQH
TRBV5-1,ASSLGTNQPQH
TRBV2,ASARTGDSNQPQH
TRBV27,ASSFLDRTAGELF
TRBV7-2,ASNAGQDTEAF
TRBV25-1,ASSLDRELF
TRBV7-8,ASSFEQGKWYEQY
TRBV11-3,ASSSRDENEQY
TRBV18,ASSPTDGGGEQY
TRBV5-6,ASTPGTGGETQY
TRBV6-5,ASSYSSGSEF
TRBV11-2,ASSQNWVDGYT
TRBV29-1,SVGQGAGGGELF